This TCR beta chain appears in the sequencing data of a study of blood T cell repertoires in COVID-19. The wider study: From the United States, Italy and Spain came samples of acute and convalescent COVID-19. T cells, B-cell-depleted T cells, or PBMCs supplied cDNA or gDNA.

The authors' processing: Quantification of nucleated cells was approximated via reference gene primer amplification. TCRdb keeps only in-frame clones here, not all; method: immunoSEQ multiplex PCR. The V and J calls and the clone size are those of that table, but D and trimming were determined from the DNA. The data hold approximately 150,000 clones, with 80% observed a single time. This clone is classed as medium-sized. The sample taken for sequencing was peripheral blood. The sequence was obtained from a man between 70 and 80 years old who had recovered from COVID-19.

CDR3 sequence: CASSLTLAEAYNEQFF. The CDR3 DNA sequence: TGCGCCAGCAGCCTAACACTAGCGGAGGCCTACAATGAGCAGTTCTTC. V and J are TRBV4-1 and TRBJ2-1; TRBD2 matches 8 bases. The V gene's germline CDR1 is MGHRA and CDR2 YSYEKL. CDR3 length equals 16 residues. After removal of 4 bases from V and 2 bases from J, the junction contained 7 bases not matched to a gene.